Listed here are 30 T cell receptor beta chains from one sample, sequenced in a study of STAT5B mutations in CD4+ large granular lymphocyte leukemia. Profiled with immunoSEQ multiplex PCR; TCRdb holds only in-frame clones, not every one. The table has approximately 30,000 clones, roughly nine tenths seen once; the top ten hold 0.41%. Sequenced: CD4+ T cells from blood buffy coats. These receptors were taken from a human donor in good health.

The chain joins TRBV5-6 to TRBJ2-5; TRBD1 or TRBD2 may be the D gene (5 bases each). From germline, CDR1 is SGHDT and CDR2 YYEEEE. The V end lost 5 bases, the J end lost 5 bases, and 19 bases lay between the germline ends. The CDR3 has 15 amino acids. Here the CDR3 reads CASSARDPWVETQYF. CDR3 sequence (DNA): TGTGCCAGCAGTGCCCGGGACCCTTGGGTGGAGACCCAGTACTTC.

The rearrangement joins TRBV5-1 to TRBJ2-3; possibly TRBD1 or TRBD2 for D (5 bases each). CDR1 is SGHRS and CDR2 is YFSETQ in the germline V gene. Trimming pared 2 bases from V and 0 bases from J, leaving 13 bases between. The CDR3 sequence is 16 residues long. DNA of the CDR3: TGCGCCAGCAGCTTCGGGGCTACTTCTAGCACAGATACGCAGTATTTT. Amino acids: CASSFGATSSTDTQYF.

J is TRBJ1-4 and V is TRBV5-5; D may be TRBD1 (6 bases). The CDR3 totals 14 residues. The ends were cut back, 5 bases at V and 8 bases at J, with 16 bases in the middle. Germline V lookup: CDR1 SGHKS, CDR2 YYEKEE (reference sequence). The CDR3 loop is CASRRARTDEKLFF. The CDR3 DNA reads as TGTGCCAGCAGGCGGGCCCGGACAGACGAAAAACTGTTTTTT.

This chain joins TRBV18 and TRBJ2-1, with D maybe TRBD1 (7 bases). The V end lost 5 bases, the J end lost 8 bases, and 16 bases lay between the germline ends. The CDR3 is 14 amino acids. Germline V gene lookup returns CDR1 KGHSH and CDR2 LQKENI. The CDR3: CASSSRDRTYEQFF. The CDR3 region has the DNA TGTGCCAGCTCATCGCGGGACAGAACGTATGAGCAGTTCTTC.

CDR3 nucleotides: TGCGCCAGCAGCTTGGTGGTCACCGGGGAGCTGTTTTTT. It is translated as CASSLVVTGELFF. The V and J genes are TRBV5-1 and TRBJ2-2, with D unresolved. This CDR3 is 13 amino acids long. Trimming pared 0 bases from V and 4 bases from J, leaving 4 bases between. In germline, CDR1 is SGHRS, CDR2 YFSETQ.

This clone occurred once. The CDR3 DNA reads TGTGCCAGCAGTTACTCGGGGAGGCCGGCCACAGATACGCAGTATTTT. Translation: CASSYSGRPATDTQYF. The chain recombines TRBV6-5 with TRBJ2-3, with D tentatively TRBD2 (6 bases). Trimming cost V 0 bases and J 2 bases, with 12 bases left between them. The CDR3 is made up of 16 amino acids. Germline V gives CDR1 MNHEY, CDR2 SVGAGI.

The gene calls are TRBV7-9 and TRBJ2-7, with D uncertain. V lost 5 bases to trimming and J lost 5 bases, with 13 bases between them. The germline V gene encodes CDR1 SEHNR and CDR2 FQNEAQ (reference sequence). This CDR3 spans 13 amino acids. This chain's CDR3 is CASSPTSVHEQYF. In DNA form, the CDR3 reads TGTGCCAGCAGCCCGACGTCCGTCCACGAGCAGTACTTC. Full variable domain (outside the CDR3, taken from reference TRBV7-9 and TRBJ2-7): DTGVSQNPRHKITKRGQNVTFRCDPISEHNRLYWYRQTLGQGPEFLTYFQNEAQLEKSRLLSDRFSAERPKGSFSTLEIQRTEQGDSAMYLCASSPTSVHEQYFGPGTRLTVT.

This chain connects TRBV5-1 to TRBJ1-1; 10 positions agree with TRBD1. Trimming at V came to 0 bases and at J to 1 base, leaving 0 bases not matched to a gene. Germline V gives CDR1 SGHRS, CDR2 YFSETQ. This CDR3 is 15 amino acids long. CDR3 coding DNA: TGCGCCAGCAGCTTGGGGACAGGGGGGAACACTGAAGCTTTCTTT. Translated: CASSLGTGGNTEAFF.

This chain joins TRBV7-8 and TRBJ1-1, with a possible D match to TRBD1 (6 bases). V gave up 1 base and J gave up 1 base, with 10 bases separating them. CDR1 and CDR2 from the germline V gene are SGHVS and FQNEAQ. The CDR3 has 15 amino acids. CDR3 loop: CASSLGPTGNTEAFF. The CDR3 nucleotides read TGTGCCAGCAGCTTAGGCCCGACAGGGAACACTGAAGCTTTCTTT.

The table lists this clone with a count of one. The gene calls are TRBV28 and TRBJ2-7, with 9 bases identical to TRBD1. The CDR3 totals 16 residues. Germline V gives CDR1 MDHEN, CDR2 SYDVKM. The J segment lost 0 bases and the V segment lost 1 base, leaving 4 bases of the junction unmatched. This CDR3 is CASSLLGGQGSYEQYF. Here the CDR3 DNA reads TGTGCCAGCAGTTTATTAGGGGGACAGGGCTCCTACGAGCAGTACTTC.

This chain connects TRBV11-2 to TRBJ1-2, with D possibly matching TRBD1 (5 bases). The germline gives CDR1 SGHAT, CDR2 FQNNGV. This CDR3 contains 12 residues. V was cut by 8 bases and J by 8 bases, with 15 bases left in between. CDR3 bases: TGTGCCAGCGGACCCTTACGGGGGGGCTACACCTTC. Protein sequence: CASGPLRGGYTF. Full variable domain (missing parts from reference TRBV11-2 and TRBJ1-2): EAGVAQSPRYKIIEKRQSVAFWCNPISGHATLYWYQQILGQGPKLLIQFQNNGVVDDSQLPKDRFSAERLKGVDSTLKIQPAKLEDSAVYLCASGPLRGGYTFGSGTRLTVV.

The chain carries TRBV7-9 and TRBJ2-5, with D possibly being TRBD1 (5 bases). Trimming took 5 bases from V and 5 from J, leaving 15 bases between them. The CDR3 has 14 amino acids. Germline CDR1 and CDR2: SEHNR and FQNEAQ (reference sequence). In DNA, the CDR3 is TGTGCCAGCAGCCTCAGCAGGGATTTGGAGACCCAGTACTTC. Residues: CASSLSRDLETQYF.

The chain employs TRBV9 and TRBJ1-3, with 7 bases lining up with TRBD1. CDR1 and CDR2 (germline): SGDLS, YYNGEE. The V segment lost 0 bases and the J segment 1 base; nucleotides outside the gene matches: 13. CDR3 length equals 19 residues. The CDR3 reads CASSVGANELDRSGNTIYF. Here the CDR3 DNA reads TGTGCCAGCAGCGTAGGGGCCAACGAACTGGACAGGTCTGGAAACACCATATATTTT. Full variable domain (remainder filled in from reference TRBV9 and TRBJ1-3): DSGVTQTPKHLITATGQRVTLRCSPRSGDLSVYWYQQSLDQGLQFLIQYYNGEERAKGNILERFSAQQFPDLHSELNLSSLELGDSALYFCASSVGANELDRSGNTIYFGEGSWLTVV.

The J gene is TRBJ1-1, the V gene TRBV27, with D unresolved. CDR1 is MNHEY, CDR2 SMNVEV, per germline (reference sequence). V shed 7 bases and J shed 2 bases, with 20 bases lying between them. The CDR3 length is 16 residues. CDR3 sequence reads: CASTSDGRFTNTEAFF. The DNA of the CDR3 is TGTGCCAGCACCAGCGATGGGCGGTTCACTAACACTGAAGCTTTCTTT.

This clone was counted a single time. This chain joins TRBV14 and TRBJ2-1, with 9 bases that match TRBD2. The CDR3 totals 15 residues. Germline CDR1 SGHDN, CDR2 FVKESK. Unmatched junction bases numbered 8, after V lost 1 base and J lost 10 bases. In DNA, the CDR3 is TGTGCCAGCAGCCAAGTCTCCTCCGGGACTAGCGAGCAGTTCTTC. Protein: CASSQVSSGTSEQFF.

This chain joins TRBV28 and TRBJ2-7, with D possibly being TRBD1 (6 bases). V dropped 10 bases and J dropped 2 bases, with 18 bases sitting between them. The CDR3 is made up of 14 amino acids. Germline V gene sequence: CDR1 MDHEN, CDR2 SYDVKM. CDR3 nucleotides: TGTGCCACCTCCAGGGGTGTCAAAACCTACGAGCAGTACTTC. Its translation is CATSRGVKTYEQYF.

The chain has TRBV2 and TRBJ1-5, with D tentatively TRBD1 (6 bases). The CDR3 spans 15 residues. Germline CDR1 and CDR2: SNHLY and FYNNEI. V lost 4 bases and J lost 7, with 17 bases in between. Written as DNA, the CDR3 is TGTGCCAGCAGTGTCACCGAGGGGGGTTGGCAGCCCCAGCATTTT. Its translation is CASSVTEGGWQPQHF.

V is TRBV10-3 and J is TRBJ1-1; D ambiguous. CDR1 and CDR2 from the germline V gene are ENHRY and SYGVKD. Between the trimmed V and J ends, which lost 9 bases and 4 bases, there was a span of 18 bases. The CDR3 contains 14 residues. The chain's CDR3 is CAIALETKSTEAFF. For the CDR3, the DNA is TGTGCCATTGCCCTAGAGACAAAGAGCACTGAAGCTTTCTTT.

The rearrangement joins TRBV28 to TRBJ1-2; D remains unclear. The CDR3 runs to 13 residues. Trimming stripped 2 bases from V and 4 bases from J, with 8 bases between. CDR1 is MDHEN, CDR2 SYDVKM, per germline. The CDR3 region is CASSLERFYGYTF. For the CDR3, the DNA is TGTGCCAGCAGTTTAGAACGGTTCTATGGCTACACCTTC.

This clone occurred a few times. The chain has TRBV30 and TRBJ1-2; D may be TRBD1 (5 bases). Germline CDR1 GTSNPN, CDR2 SVGIG (reference sequence). Deletions cut 1 base from V and 8 bases from J, with 14 bases between. This CDR3 is built from 13 residues. The CDR3 region has the DNA TGTGCCTGGAGTGGACGGCAGGGCCAAGGCTACACCTTC. Protein sequence: CAWSGRQGQGYTF.

The rearrangement uses TRBV6-6 and TRBJ2-1, with 8 bases that match TRBD2. Germline trimming cut 8 bases from V and 8 bases from J; bases unmatched to any gene: 14. The germline gives CDR1 MNHNY, CDR2 SVGAGI (reference sequence). This CDR3 contains 15 residues. Written as DNA, the CDR3 is TGTGCCAGCGGCCCGGGACTAGTCGCCCGCCATGAGCAGTTCTTC. This gives the protein CASGPGLVARHEQFF.

The genes are TRBV15 and TRBJ1-2; 9 bases map to TRBD1. The CDR3 is 18 amino acids. CDR1 is LNHNV, CDR2 YYDKDF, per germline (reference sequence). The V segment lost 1 base and the J segment 1 base; nucleotides outside the gene matches: 10. The CDR3 DNA reads as TGTGCCACCAGCAGAGGGGGGGACAGGGCGTATGGTAACTATGGCTACACCTTC. This sequence encodes CATSRGGDRAYGNYGYTF. The variable domain in full, completed from reference TRBV15 and TRBJ1-2, reads DAMVIQNPRYQVTQFGKPVTLSCSQTLNHNVMYWYQQKSSQAPKLLFHYYDKDFNNEADTPDNFQSRRPNTSFCFLDIRSPGLGDTAMYLCATSRGGDRAYGNYGYTFGSGTRLTVV.

This clone was counted a single time. The rearrangement joins TRBV15 to TRBJ2-5; D possibly corresponds to TRBD1 (5 bases). CDR1 LNHNV and CDR2 YYDKDF come from the germline V gene (reference sequence). The CDR3 length is 15 residues. Trimming shortened V by 0 bases and J by 2 bases, and 10 bases separated the two germline ends. The DNA for the CDR3 is TGTGCCACCAGCAGAGATATGACAGTGCAAGAGACCCAGTACTTC. This gives the protein CATSRDMTVQETQYF.

V gene TRBV6-1 combines with J gene TRBJ1-5; no clear D gene. The CDR3 contains 13 residues. Germline CDR1 is MNHNS and CDR2 is SASEGT. Trimming shortened V by 3 bases and J by 7 bases, and 10 bases separated the two germline ends. Here the CDR3 reads CASSDRVQQPQHF. The CDR3 nucleotides are TGTGCCAGCAGTGATAGGGTACAACAGCCCCAGCATTTT.

The chain combines TRBV2 with TRBJ1-2; D gene uncertain. Germline V gives CDR1 SNHLY, CDR2 FYNNEI. Between the trimmed V and J ends, which lost 1 base and 8 bases, there was a span of 11 bases. The CDR3 is 13 amino acids. This CDR3 reads CASSEEAGFGYTF. The CDR3 DNA reads TGTGCCAGCAGTGAAGAAGCGGGGTTCGGCTACACCTTC.

The V gene is TRBV30, the J gene TRBJ2-5; D may be TRBD1 (5 bases). The CDR3 has 12 residues. The ends were cut back, 0 bases at V and 7 bases at J, with 9 bases in the middle. The germline gives CDR1 GTSNPN, CDR2 SVGIG (reference sequence). As DNA, the CDR3 is TGTGCCTGGAGTGTAGACAGTGGGACCCAGTACTTC. Its protein product is CAWSVDSGTQYF. The full variable domain, with the rest looked up from reference TRBV30 and TRBJ2-5, is SQTIHQWPATLVQPVGSPLSLECTVEGTSNPNLYWYRQAAGRGLQLLFYSVGIGQISSEVPQNLSASRPQDRQFILSSKKLLLSDSGFYLCAWSVDSGTQYFGPGTRLLVL.

This clone occurred once. The genes are TRBV2 and TRBJ2-1; TRBD2 aligns across 10 bases. This CDR3 is built from 15 residues. Germline lookup yields CDR1 SNHLY and CDR2 FYNNEI. Trimming cost V 7 bases and J 5 bases; bases outside gene matches: 8. DNA of the CDR3: TGTGCCAGCATCACTAGCGGGATTTTCCACAATGAGCAGTTCTTC. It specifies CASITSGIFHNEQFF.

J is TRBJ1-1 and V is TRBV29-1; D unclear. Trimming removed 3 bases at V and 1 base at J, with 6 bases between. CDR3 length: 12 amino acids. Germline CDR1 reads SQVTM; CDR2 reads ANQGSEA. The CDR3 region is CSVDAGNTEAFF. The CDR3 DNA sequence: TGCAGCGTTGACGCTGGGAACACTGAAGCTTTCTTT.

This clone was recorded once. The chain recombines TRBV27 with TRBJ2-2; D remains ambiguous. From germline, CDR1 is MNHEY and CDR2 SMNVEV (reference sequence). Deletions cut 6 bases from V and 7 bases from J, with 6 bases between. The CDR3 contains 11 residues. CDR3 nucleotides: TGTGCCAGCAGCTATGTCGGGGAGCTGTTTTTT. Encoded protein: CASSYVGELFF.

J is TRBJ1-6 and V is TRBV5-6; D is unclear. V was clipped by 1 base and J by 4 bases, with 12 bases between them. The CDR3 covers 16 residues. The germline V gene has CDR1 SGHDT and CDR2 YYEEEE. The CDR3 protein is CASSLWVSLYNSPLHF. CDR3 nucleotide sequence: TGTGCCAGCAGCTTGTGGGTCAGCTTATATAATTCACCCCTCCACTTT. The full variable domain, rest sourced from reference TRBV5-6 and TRBJ1-6, is DAGVTQSPTHLIKTRGQQVTLRCSPKSGHDTVSWYQQALGQGPQFIFQYYEEEERQRGNFPDRFSGHQFPNYSSELNVNALLLGDSALYLCASSLWVSLYNSPLHFGNGTRLTVT.